One sample yielded the 2 T cell receptor beta chains listed below, sequenced in a study of T cell responses to AZD1222 COVID-19 vaccine. Here immunoSEQ multiplex PCR was the method, and the copy in TCRdb shows in-frame clones only, minus some. The sample contains 4,500 or so clones, 89% of which appear only once. Material: peripheral blood, obtained 28 days after the second AZD1222 dose. All receptors derive from an adult who received the AZD1222 COVID-19 vaccine.

The chain combines TRBV7-2 with TRBJ2-2; D gene uncertain. CDR1 is SGHTA and CDR2 is FQGNSA in the germline V gene. V was pared by 5 bases and J by 5 bases, with 6 bases between. The CDR3 sequence is 12 residues long. The CDR3 DNA follows: TGTGCCAGCAGCCAGTTGACCGGGGAGCTGTTTTTT. It is translated as CASSQLTGELFF.

The rearrangement links TRBV19 to TRBJ2-2; 8 positions match TRBD1. Germline V gene lookup returns CDR1 LNHDA and CDR2 SQIVND (reference sequence). J gave up 5 bases and V 6 bases, and 8 bases lay outside the gene matches. This CDR3 has 15 amino acids. CDR3: CASRSQGAGTGELFF. The DNA of the CDR3 is TGTGCCAGTAGATCGCAGGGGGCGGGTACCGGGGAGCTGTTTTTT.